What follows describes a single T cell receptor (beta chain). What it binds is not known. These data are taken from a study of cytomegalovirus exposure and HLA in healthy donors. Study-wide results and caveats: In vitro work confirmed that a few CMV-associated chains recognize CMV antigens. Overall, around 160 TCR beta chains were annotated as cytomegalovirus-associated.

Amplification used 60 Vbeta primers and 13 Jbeta primers. Clones were read by immunoSEQ multiplex PCR, and TCRdb kept only the in-frame ones, dropping some. The sample consists of more than 110,000 clones, 65% to 90% of them appearing once. This CDR3 has 16 residues. The germline gives CDR1 KGHSH, CDR2 LQKENI. V was clipped by 3 bases and J by 5 bases, with 17 bases between them. Sequencing input: PBMCs. The chain is built from TRBV18 and TRBJ2-1, with D possibly TRBD1 on 8 matching bases. This sequence originates from a female donor in good health and CMV-seronegative. This CDR3 reads CASSPTNRGGHNEQFF. The CDR3 DNA reads as TGTGCCAGCTCACCGACTAACAGGGGGGGTCACAATGAGCAGTTCTTC.